The 2 T cell receptor beta chains in this list originate from one sample, sequenced in a study of identical twins. TCRdb called the 5' RACE reads again in MiXCR, with one record for every CDR3 protein. Of 350,000 to 450,000 distinct CDR3 sequences listed, 18% are singletons. Material for sequencing was naive T cells sorted from blood. These receptors were obtained from a man aged 50 to 60 in good health.

The chain joins TRBV5-1 to TRBJ1-1; D is unresolved. This CDR3 has 14 residues. Trimming shortened V by 0 bases and J by 0 bases, and 6 bases separated the two germline ends. Germline CDR1 SGHRS, CDR2 YFSETQ. CDR3 bases: TGCGCCAGCAGCTTGGGTATGCTGAACACTGAAGCTTTCTTT. Translation: CASSLGMLNTEAFF.

This clonotype was counted only a few times. The rearrangement joins TRBV7-2 to TRBJ2-7; D unclear. CDR3 length: 13 amino acids. The germline V and J ends were trimmed by 1 base and 6 bases, with 10 bases remaining between them. CDR1 is SGHTA and CDR2 is FQGNSA in the germline V gene. The CDR3 nucleotides read TGTGCCAGCAGCTTAGTATCAGCAAGCGAGCAGTACTTC. Protein: CASSLVSASEQYF.